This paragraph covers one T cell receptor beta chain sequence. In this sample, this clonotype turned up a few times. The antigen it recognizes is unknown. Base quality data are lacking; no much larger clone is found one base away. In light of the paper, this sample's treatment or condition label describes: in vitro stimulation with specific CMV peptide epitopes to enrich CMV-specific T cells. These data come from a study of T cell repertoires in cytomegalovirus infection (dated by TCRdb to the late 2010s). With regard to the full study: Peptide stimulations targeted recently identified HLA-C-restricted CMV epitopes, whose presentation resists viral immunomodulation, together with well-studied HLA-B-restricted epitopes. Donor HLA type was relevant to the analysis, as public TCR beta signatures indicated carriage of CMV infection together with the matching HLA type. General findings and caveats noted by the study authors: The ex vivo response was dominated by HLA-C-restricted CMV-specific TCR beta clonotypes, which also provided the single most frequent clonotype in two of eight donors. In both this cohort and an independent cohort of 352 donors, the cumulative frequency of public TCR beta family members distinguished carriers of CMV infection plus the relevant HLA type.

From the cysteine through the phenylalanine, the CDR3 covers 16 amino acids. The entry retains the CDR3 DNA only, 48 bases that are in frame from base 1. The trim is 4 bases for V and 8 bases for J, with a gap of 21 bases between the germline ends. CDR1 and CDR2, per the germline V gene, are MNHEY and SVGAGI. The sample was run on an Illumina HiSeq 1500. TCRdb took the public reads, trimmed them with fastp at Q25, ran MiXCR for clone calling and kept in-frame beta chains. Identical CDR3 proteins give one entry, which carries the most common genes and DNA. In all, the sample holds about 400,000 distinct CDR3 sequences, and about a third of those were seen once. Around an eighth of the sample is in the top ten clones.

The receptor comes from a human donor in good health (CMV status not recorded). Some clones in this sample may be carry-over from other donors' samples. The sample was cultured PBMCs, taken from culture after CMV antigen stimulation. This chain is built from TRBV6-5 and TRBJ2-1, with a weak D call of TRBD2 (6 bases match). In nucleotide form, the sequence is TGTGCCAGCAGTTCCCCAAGTCTTGGGGGAGGATATGAGCAGTTCTTC. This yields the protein CASSSPSLGGGYEQFF.